The 22 T cell receptor beta chains below were found in one sample sequenced in a study of T cell changes during pregnancy in multiple sclerosis. Some clones are missing from TCRdb's copy, which holds only in-frame ones; the method was immunoSEQ multiplex PCR. The data contain 47,000 or so clones, approximately 90% of them singletons. Sequenced material: peripheral blood, taken in the first trimester of pregnancy. Receptor source: a female donor with multiple sclerosis, enrolled in a pregnancy study.

The chain has TRBV28 and TRBJ2-2; D call uncertain. CDR3 length equals 13 residues. Looked up from germline, CDR1 is MDHEN and CDR2 is SYDVKM. V gave up 7 bases and J gave up 6 bases, with 12 bases separating them. The CDR3 is CASNLVLAGELFF. As DNA, the CDR3 is TGTGCCAGCAACCTAGTGCTAGCCGGGGAGCTGTTTTTT.

The rearrangement links TRBV27 to TRBJ2-7, with 7 bases fitting TRBD1. Germline V gene sequence: CDR1 MNHEY, CDR2 SMNVEV (reference sequence). The trim removed 5 bases at V and 5 bases at J, leaving 12 bases unmatched. The CDR3 loop spans 15 amino acids. In nucleotides, the CDR3 is TGTGCCAGCAGTCCTCAAAGACAGGGAAAGGACGAGCAGTACTTC. This sequence encodes CASSPQRQGKDEQYF.

This sequence joins TRBV15 and TRBJ2-1; 8 bases map to TRBD2. The CDR3 runs to 17 residues. The germline V gene has CDR1 LNHNV and CDR2 YYDKDF (reference sequence). J lost 4 bases, V lost 4 bases, and 12 bases had no gene match. CDR3 nucleotides: TGTGCCACCAGCACTCTCGCATTAGCGGGATATTACAATGAGCAGTTCTTC. Protein: CATSTLALAGYYNEQFF.

V is TRBV2 and J is TRBJ1-2; D is possibly TRBD1 (6 bases). CDR3 length: 15 amino acids. Between the trimmed V and J ends, which lost 1 base and 4 bases, there was a span of 13 bases. Germline V CDR1 and CDR2: SNHLY, FYNNEI. CDR3 protein: CASSEDRALPYGYTF. DNA of the CDR3: TGTGCCAGCAGTGAAGACAGGGCCTTGCCCTATGGCTACACCTTC. Together with reference TRBV2 and TRBJ1-2, the CDR3 gives the full variable domain: EPEVTQTPSHQVTQMGQEVILRCVPISNHLYFYWYRQILGQKVEFLVSFYNNEISEKSEIFDDQFSVERPDGSNFTLKIRSTKLEDSAMYFCASSEDRALPYGYTFGSGTRLTVV.

The chain combines TRBV18 with TRBJ2-3; maybe TRBD1 (7 bases). Trimming stripped 3 bases from V and 6 bases from J, with 22 bases between. CDR3 length: 17 amino acids. Germline assignment: CDR1 KGHSH and CDR2 LQKENI. In DNA form, the CDR3 reads TGTGCCAGCTCACCGGATCCGCACAGGGGAGGTACCGATACGCAGTATTTT. Protein sequence: CASSPDPHRGGTDTQYF.

The chain carries TRBV5-1 and TRBJ2-5; D gene unclear. The V and J ends lost 0 bases and 3 bases respectively, with 9 bases between them. Per germline, CDR1 SGHRS and CDR2 YFSETQ. The CDR3 extends over 14 amino acids. The CDR3 DNA follows: TGCGCCAGCAGCTTGGCCGTAACGGAAGAGACCCAGTACTTC. It is translated as CASSLAVTEETQYF. Drawing the rest from reference TRBV5-1 and TRBJ2-5, the complete variable domain is KAGVTQTPRYLIKTRGQQVTLSCSPISGHRSVSWYQQTPGQGLQFLFEYFSETQRNKGNFPGRFSGRQFSNSRSEMNVSTLELGDSALYLCASSLAVTEETQYFGPGTRLLVL.

The chain combines TRBV5-1 with TRBJ1-6; a possible D gene is TRBD1 (6 bases). Trimming stripped 4 bases from V and 7 bases from J, with 15 bases between. The CDR3 extends over 15 amino acids. The germline V gene encodes CDR1 SGHRS and CDR2 YFSETQ. The CDR3 region has the DNA TGCGCCAGCAGCCGCCAGGGGCAAGAGAATTCACCCCTCCACTTT. Protein product: CASSRQGQENSPLHF.

The chain carries TRBV10-2 and TRBJ2-2, with TRBD2 identical over 8 bases. Per the germline V gene, CDR1 is WSHSY and CDR2 is SAAADI. The V gene end was trimmed by 6 bases and the J gene end by 4 bases; junction bases not matched to a gene: 7. The CDR3 is made up of 15 amino acids. The CDR3 sequence: CASRASGGLTGELFF. CDR3 nucleotide sequence: TGCGCCAGCAGAGCGAGCGGGGGCCTCACCGGGGAGCTGTTTTTT.

This sequence joins TRBV5-6 and TRBJ1-2; D is undetermined. The CDR3 is 15 residues long. Germline V CDR1 and CDR2: SGHDT, YYEEEE. Trimming took 3 bases from V and 2 from J, leaving 14 bases between them. The CDR3 DNA reads TGTGCCAGCAGCTCGTACGGGAGCGCAAACTATGGCTACACCTTC. Amino acids: CASSSYGSANYGYTF.

The chain uses TRBV7-2 and TRBJ2-5, with 7 positions matching TRBD2. The V gene end was trimmed by 5 bases and the J gene end by 3 bases; junction bases not matched to a gene: 12. The germline V gene encodes CDR1 SGHTA and CDR2 FQGNSA. CDR3 length equals 16 residues. CDR3 loop: CASSVTSANPKETQYF. In DNA, the CDR3 is TGTGCCAGCAGCGTTACTAGCGCCAACCCGAAAGAGACCCAGTACTTC.

This chain's CDR3 is CASSLDLSSYNEQFF. CDR3 DNA sequence: TGTGCCAGCAGCTTAGATCTTAGCTCCTACAATGAGCAGTTCTTC. This chain uses TRBV7-2 with TRBJ2-1, with D unclear. Germline loops: CDR1 SGHTA, CDR2 FQGNSA. Trimming stripped 1 base from V and 0 bases from J, with 7 bases between. The length of the CDR3 is 15 residues.

The chain recombines TRBV6-6 with TRBJ1-6; 7 bases line up with TRBD1. The V segment lost 6 bases and the J segment 9 bases; nucleotides outside the gene matches: 8. Germline loops: CDR1 MNHNY, CDR2 SVGAGI (reference sequence). The CDR3 runs 14 residues. The CDR3 DNA sequence: TGTGCCAGCAGCCGGCGACAGGGTGGTTCACCCCTCCACTTT. It specifies CASSRRQGGSPLHF.

V usage is TRBV25-1 and J usage is TRBJ1-2; D uncertain. V lost 0 bases and J 3 bases, leaving 14 bases between the germline ends. CDR3 length: 16 amino acids. Germline CDR1 MGHDK, CDR2 SYGVNS. The CDR3 bases are TGTGCCAGCAGTGAATATAGGGAGGGTTTATACTATGGCTACACCTTC. Translated: CASSEYREGLYYGYTF.

The chain carries TRBV2 and TRBJ1-1; TRBD1 is a possible D gene (6 bases). Per the germline V gene, CDR1 is SNHLY and CDR2 is FYNNEI. The V and J ends lost 6 bases and 4 bases respectively, with 18 bases between them. The CDR3 runs to 15 residues. CDR3 nucleotides: TGTGCCAGCAGCTGGCCAGGGGCGGACCGCACTGAAGCTTTCTTT. Translating gives CASSWPGADRTEAFF.

The J gene is TRBJ2-3, the V gene TRBV5-1, with D maybe TRBD2 (6 bases). Trimming left V 3 bases short and J 0 bases short, with 14 bases between. CDR1 and CDR2 from the germline V gene are SGHRS and YFSETQ. This CDR3 is built from 16 residues. CDR3 amino acids: CASSSGPAGSTDTQYF. The CDR3 coding sequence is TGCGCCAGCAGCTCCGGCCCAGCGGGCAGCACAGATACGCAGTATTTT.

This rearrangement joins TRBV27 to TRBJ2-3; a weak D match, TRBD1 (6 bases). Trimming shortened V by 5 bases and J by 2 bases, and 17 bases separated the two germline ends. The CDR3 consists of 16 residues. Germline-derived CDR1 and CDR2 are MNHEY and SMNVEV (reference sequence). In DNA form, the CDR3 reads TGTGCCAGCAGTCCCTCGAAAGGGGGAATCACAGATACGCAGTATTTT. Amino acid sequence: CASSPSKGGITDTQYF.

The V gene is TRBV29-1, the J gene TRBJ2-7, with a tentative D call TRBD2 (6 bases). Germline CDR1 SQVTM, CDR2 ANQGSEA. CDR3 length: 13 residues. V gave up 5 bases and J gave up 3 bases, with 14 bases separating them. For the CDR3, the DNA is TGCAGCGTTAGACCTCCGGGACTCTACGAGCAGTACTTC. Its protein is CSVRPPGLYEQYF.

This chain connects TRBV6-4 to TRBJ2-3, with a weak D call TRBD1 (8 bases). The germline gives CDR1 MRHNA, CDR2 SNTAGT. The CDR3 extends over 14 amino acids. V was clipped by 8 bases and J by 5 bases, with 17 bases between them. This CDR3 is CASAAQGEGDTQYF. The CDR3 DNA follows: TGTGCCAGCGCCGCACAGGGGGAGGGAGATACGCAGTATTTT.

The rearrangement uses TRBV5-8 and TRBJ2-3; 11 bases are shared with TRBD1. Germline CDR1 reads SGHTS; CDR2 reads YDEGEE. J lost 4 bases, V lost 3 bases, and 4 bases had no gene match. This CDR3 contains 15 residues. The CDR3 sequence is CASSSPGQGADTQYF. The CDR3 DNA sequence: TGTGCCAGCAGCTCTCCGGGACAGGGGGCAGATACGCAGTATTTT.

V usage is TRBV7-8 and J usage is TRBJ1-1; D is possibly TRBD1 (6 bases). The CDR3 is made up of 13 amino acids. Germline CDR1 is SGHVS and CDR2 is FQNEAQ. The ends were cut back, 4 bases at V and 4 bases at J, with 10 bases in the middle. CDR3 region: CASSSGVATEAFF. CDR3 coding DNA: TGTGCCAGCAGCTCAGGGGTGGCCACTGAAGCTTTCTTT.

The chain couples TRBV11-1 to TRBJ2-7, with a tentative D call TRBD2 (5 bases). The V and J ends lost 6 bases and 6 bases respectively, with 24 bases between them. CDR1 is SGHAT, CDR2 FQDESV, per germline (reference sequence). CDR3 length: 16 amino acids. This CDR3 is CASSRPGGSGPGEQYF. The CDR3, as DNA: TGTGCCAGCAGTCGCCCTGGAGGAAGCGGCCCAGGCGAGCAGTACTTC.

This clone was observed a single time. The chain links TRBV5-4 to TRBJ1-1, with 9 bases identical to TRBD1. Germline V gives CDR1 SGHNT, CDR2 YYREEE (reference sequence). The V segment lost 4 bases and the J segment 0 bases; nucleotides outside the gene matches: 10. The CDR3 is 17 residues long. CDR3 nucleotides: TGTGCCAGCAGCCAGGACAGGGGTTCCCTCATGAACACTGAAGCTTTCTTT. Residues: CASSQDRGSLMNTEAFF.